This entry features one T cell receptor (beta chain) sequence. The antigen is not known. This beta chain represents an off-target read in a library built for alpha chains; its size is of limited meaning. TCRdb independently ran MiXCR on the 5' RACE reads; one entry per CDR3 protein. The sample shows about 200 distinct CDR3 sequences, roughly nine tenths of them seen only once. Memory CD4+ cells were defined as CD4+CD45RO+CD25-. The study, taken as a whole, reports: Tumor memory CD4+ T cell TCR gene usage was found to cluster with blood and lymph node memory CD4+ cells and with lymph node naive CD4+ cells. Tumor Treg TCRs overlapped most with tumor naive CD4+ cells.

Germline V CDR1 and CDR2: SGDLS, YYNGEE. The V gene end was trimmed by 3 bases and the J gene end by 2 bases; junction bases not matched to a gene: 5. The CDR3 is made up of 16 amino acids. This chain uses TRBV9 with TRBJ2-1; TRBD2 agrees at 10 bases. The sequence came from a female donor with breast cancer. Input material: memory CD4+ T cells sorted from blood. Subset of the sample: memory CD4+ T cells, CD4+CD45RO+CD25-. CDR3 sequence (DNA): TGTGCCAGCAGCGGCGGGACTAGCGATCCCTACAATGAGCAGTTCTTC. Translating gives CASSGGTSDPYNEQFF.